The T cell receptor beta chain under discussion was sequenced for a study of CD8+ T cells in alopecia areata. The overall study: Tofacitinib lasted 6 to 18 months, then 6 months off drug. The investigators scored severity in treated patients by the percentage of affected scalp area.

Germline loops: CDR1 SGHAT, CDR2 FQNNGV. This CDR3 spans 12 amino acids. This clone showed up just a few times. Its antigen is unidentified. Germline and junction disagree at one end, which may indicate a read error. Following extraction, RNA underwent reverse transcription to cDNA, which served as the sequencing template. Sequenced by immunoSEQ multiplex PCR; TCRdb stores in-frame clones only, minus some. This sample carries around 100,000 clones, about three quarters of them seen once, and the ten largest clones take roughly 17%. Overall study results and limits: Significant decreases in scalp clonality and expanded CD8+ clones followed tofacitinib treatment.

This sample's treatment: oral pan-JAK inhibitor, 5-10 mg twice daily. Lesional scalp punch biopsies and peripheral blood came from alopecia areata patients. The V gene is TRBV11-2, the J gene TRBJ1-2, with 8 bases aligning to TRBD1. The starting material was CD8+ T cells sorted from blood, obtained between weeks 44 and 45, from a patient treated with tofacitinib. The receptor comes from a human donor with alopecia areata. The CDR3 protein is CASTLGWDRTNF. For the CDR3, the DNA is TGTGCCAGCACCTTAGGTTGGGACAGGACAAACTTC.